This T cell receptor beta chain is drawn from a study of blood T cell repertoires in COVID-19. Trimming stripped 6 bases from V and 4 bases from J, with 15 bases between. Germline lookup yields CDR1 MDHEN and CDR2 SYDVKM. The CDR3 sequence is 14 residues long. Measured with immunoSEQ multiplex PCR; TCRdb has only the in-frame clones, and not every one. The sample holds 150,000 to 190,000 clones, about four fifths seen once. This TCR was sampled from a woman at least 80 years old with acute or convalescent COVID-19. The rearrangement joins TRBV28 to TRBJ1-2; possibly TRBD1 for D (5 bases). The sequenced material came from peripheral blood. Here the CDR3 reads CASSITQALYGYTF. CDR3 coding DNA: TGTGCCAGCAGCATCACACAGGCCCTCTATGGCTACACCTTC.